This is a list of T cell receptor beta chains from one sample in a study of immune cell composition in non-small cell lung cancer. Repertoires were generated with immunoSEQ multiplex PCR, while TCRdb's copy carries only in-frame clones and drops some. Among over 6,500 clones, approximately 61% were seen once, and the ten largest hold 9.5% to 12%. The sequencing sample was made of non-adjacent lung tissue. These receptors all stem from a human donor with non-small cell lung cancer. Each CDR3 is given with its conserved first and last residue. A D gene is named only where the DNA matches it firmly. Clone size, where shown, is once, few, many, or a class for clones that have expanded.

j_gene,d_gene,v_gene,abundance,CDR3nt,CDR3aa
TRBJ2-3,TRBD2,TRBV5-4,NA,TGTGCCAGCAGCTTGCCAGCGGGGGGCCGGGCCGCAGATACGCAGTATTTT,CASSLPAGGRAADTQYF
TRBJ2-2,NA,TRBV7-7,NA,TGTGCTAGCAGCGCCCAGGGCACCGGGGAGCTGTTTTTT,CASSAQGTGELFF
TRBJ2-1,NA,TRBV2,medium-sized,TGTGCCAGCGCAGGGCAGAGCTCCTACAATGAGCAGTTCTTC,CASAGQSSYNEQFF
TRBJ2-7,TRBD2,TRBV27,NA,TGTGCCAGCAGTCCCTCGGGACTAGCGGGATACTACGAGCAGTACTTC,CASSPSGLAGYYEQYF
TRBJ2-7,TRBD1,TRBV29-1,NA,TGCAGCGTTGAAGGGACAGGGGGCCGAGAGCAGTACTTC,CSVEGTGGREQYF
TRBJ2-7,NA,TRBV28,NA,TGTGCCAGCAGTTGGGACACCCCCTACGAGCAGTACTTC,CASSWDTPYEQYF
TRBJ2-7,TRBD1,TRBV6-5,NA,TGTGCCAGCAGTTCCGGACAGGGTGTCACCTACGAGCAGTACTTC,CASSSGQGVTYEQYF
TRBJ1-5,NA,TRBV10-2,medium-sized,TGCGCCAGCAGAGACCCTGGGGGGGACAATCAGCCCCAGCATTTT,CASRDPGGDNQPQHF
TRBJ2-5,NA,TRBV11-1,NA,TGTGCCAGCAGCGTTCGAGGGGGACGAGTTCGAGAGACCCAGTACTTC,CASSVRGGRVRETQYF
TRBJ2-7,TRBD2,TRBV28,NA,TGTGCCAGCAGTTTATATGAGCGGGGGCCTATAGACGAGCAGTACTTC,CASSLYERGPIDEQYF
TRBJ2-3,NA,TRBV5-1,NA,TGCGCCAGCAGCTTAAACGGTGGGAGGGGGAAAGATACGCAGTATTTT,CASSLNGGRGKDTQYF
TRBJ2-1,TRBD1,TRBV5-5,NA,TGTGCCAGCAGTCTCACAGGGGGCGCGGGCAATGAGCAGTTCTTC,CASSLTGGAGNEQFF
TRBJ2-3,TRBD2,TRBV9,NA,TGTGCCAGCAGCCCTGTTGGGGGCGGGGGGGCCGAGGATACGCAGTATTTT,CASSPVGGGGAEDTQYF
TRBJ1-1,TRBD1,TRBV2,NA,TGTGCCAGCAGATCGGACAGGGGGCTGGTCACTGAAGCTTTCTTT,CASRSDRGLVTEAFF
TRBJ1-5,TRBD1,TRBV28,NA,TGTGCCAGCAGTTTAGGGTACGGGACAGGGGGAACAATAGCGGGTCAGCCCCAGCATTTT,CASSLGYGTGGTIAGQPQHF
TRBJ1-3,NA,TRBV5-5,NA,TGTGCCAGCAGCCTCTTCGTAGGGGCTGGAAACACCATATATTTT,CASSLFVGAGNTIYF
TRBJ2-7,NA,TRBV10-3,NA,TGTGCCATCGGTGGAGGGGGCTATTCCTACGAGCAGTACTTC,CAIGGGGYSYEQYF
TRBJ1-1,NA,TRBV10-3,NA,TGTGCCATCAGTGACGTATCGGGGGACACTGAAGCTTTCTTT,CAISDVSGDTEAFF
TRBJ2-2,TRBD2,TRBV25-1,NA,TGTGCCAGCAGTGATGCGCTAGCGGACACCGGGGAGCTGTTTTTT,CASSDALADTGELFF
TRBJ1-6,TRBD1,TRBV7-8,NA,TGTGCCAGCAGCCTAGGGACAGCTAATTCACCCCTCCACTTT,CASSLGTANSPLHF
TRBJ2-2,NA,TRBV27,NA,TGTGCCAGCAGTTTTTACAATTTCCCCGGGGAGCTGTTTTTT,CASSFYNFPGELFF
TRBJ2-2,NA,TRBV5-1,NA,TGCGCCAGCAGCTTAGCCGCGTCCTCCGGCACCGGGGAGCTGTTTTTT,CASSLAASSGTGELFF
TRBJ2-7,TRBD2,TRBV11-3,few,TGTGCCAGCAGCTTACAAGCGGGGGAGCAGTACTTC,CASSLQAGEQYF
TRBJ2-7,NA,TRBV7-3,once,TGTGCCAGCAGCTTAGCACTAGGTTACGAGCAGTACTTC,CASSLALGYEQYF
TRBJ2-7,TRBD1,TRBV5-1,NA,TGCGCCAGCAGCCTCACCGGGACAGGGGGCTCCTACGAGCAGTACTTC,CASSLTGTGGSYEQYF